The entry below describes one T cell receptor beta chain. Its antigen is as yet unknown. This entry comes from a study of tumor-infiltrating lymphocytes in primary liver carcinoma. About the research overall: The study obtained roughly 3.65 to 8 million productive TCRbeta reads per sample, similar across tissue types.

The input was 450 to 500 ng total RNA; TCR beta cDNA was made from it with a constant-region primer. Slightly modified ARM-PCR with three nested multiplex PCR rounds yielded TCR beta libraries. Amplification in the first two PCR rounds was performed using TRBV1-TRBV30 forward primers and a C-beta reverse primer for roughly 9 cycles each. TCRdb recomputed calls from the multiplex PCR reads with MiXCR, one row per CDR3 protein. Of 44,000 or so distinct CDR3 sequences detected, approximately 70% appear once; the ten largest clones hold just under 30%. Study conclusions and caveats: For tumor-adjacent and tumor-blood pairs, overlap was less than that seen for tumor region pairs. A significantly higher top-250-clone fraction was found in tumors than in blood (p = 0.039).

The study co-extracted DNA and RNA from roughly 20-30 mg of unsorted bulk tissue. Separate regions, five per tumor, were sampled. The CDR3 runs 14 residues. The chain uses TRBV12-3 or TRBV12-4 and TRBJ2-1, with 11 bases lining up with TRBD2. The sample was liver tumor tissue from sampling region 5. Subset specified: tumor region T5, tumor centre. The sequence derives from a man in his forties with primary liver carcinoma and hepatitis B virus infection. The CDR3 reads CSGRGLAGPNEQFF. CDR3 coding DNA: TGTTCCGGCCGCGGACTAGCGGGTCCCAATGAGCAGTTCTTC.